This entry is about one TCR beta chain. This clonotype was observed once. The antigen it recognizes is unknown. Base qualities are missing; no much larger clone stands one base away. A lone read gives weak evidence. The sample belongs to a study of Graves' ophthalmopathy and Graves' hyperthyroidism (dated by TCRdb to 2017 to 2018). About the investigation overall: Peripheral blood was collected before any treatment was given, at the time of initial diagnosis. The study used TCR beta repertoire signatures to distinguish Graves' ophthalmopathy from Graves' hyperthyroidism and to predict progression to ophthalmopathy. In total, approximately 130 blood samples were TCR-sequenced: 43 ophthalmopathy, some 75 hyperthyroidism and roughly 17 hyperthyroidism-to-ophthalmopathy patients. To explore V-J signatures that separate ophthalmopathy from hyperthyroidism, a discovery set of about a hundred patients was enrolled, consisting of about 45 with ophthalmopathy and fewer than 60 with stable hyperthyroidism. The independent validation cohort included 18 to 20 hyperthyroidism patients plus 17 patients who later progressed from hyperthyroidism to ophthalmopathy. In over 5 hyperthyroidism patients, the T-cell repertoire of thyroid tissue was compared with the T-cell repertoire of blood. After sampling, hyperthyroidism patients received methimazole starting at 30 mg daily, and ophthalmopathy patients received high-dose intravenous methylprednisolone. The approximately 98 discovery patients were randomly divided into training and test sets at a 7:3 ratio. Broad study findings and their caveats: In validation, the model predicted ophthalmopathy progression with over 60% sensitivity and roughly 72% specificity; around twelve predicted patients were CT-confirmed with GO in a median of around 6.5 months. Ophthalmopathy was separated from stable hyperthyroidism by the 13-signature model with around 89% sensitivity and roughly 82% specificity in cross-validation and with 80%/75% in the test set. Most expanded thyroid clonotypes with a frequency above 0.001 also appeared in blood, which suggests that blood repertoires may reflect the immune response in the thyroid. No statistical method was used to set the sample size in advance, and the investigators knew which group each participant was assigned to.

For repertoire sequencing, the TCR beta CDR3 regions were amplified from RNA transcripts. A first-round RT-PCR used HTBI primers with the Qiagen OneStep RT-PCR kit, followed by a second-round multiplex PCR, size selection and purification. Libraries were sequenced on an Illumina HiSeq2000 using paired-end 100 bp reads. Under the source paper's analysis protocol: SOAPnuke was used to process the reads, removing any read that contained adapters or uncalled bases, had a mean Phred below 15, or lacked an exact match to the constant primer or identifier. COPE v1.2.5 was used to merge the high-quality paired reads. Unique nucleotide sequences were defined as clonotypes and aligned to IMGT TRB V, D and J references using MiTCR v1.1. The analysis was limited to V-J combinations with a frequency above 0.0001, which together covered more than 99% of repertoires. For each V-J combination, a TCR clonal expansion and chaos score was defined as F50 clonal expansion divided by the chaos observed in the TCRdist matrix. Welch's t-statistics and random forest were used to reduce features to approximately 13 V-J combinations, which were fed into a naive Bayes classifier. The similarity between thyroid and blood repertoires was quantified using the Morisita-Horn index. The raw public data were reprocessed by TCRdb itself: fastp quality trimming at Q25, MiXCR clonotype calling, in-frame beta chains only. Each CDR3 protein gets just one entry, which takes the most common genes and DNA from the rows behind it. TCRdb's processing, not the authors' own work, is the source of the V and J calls. For this sample the table gives roughly 380,000 distinct CDR3 sequences, of which approximately 15% were detected only once. Roughly 7% of the sample rests with the top ten.

Hyperthyroidism was considered stable if no progression to ophthalmopathy occurred within 18 months of follow-up. Hyperthyroidism patients were newly diagnosed, were aged 18 to 65 years, and had a disease duration under 2 months. Patients with other autoimmune diseases, uncontrolled infections, pregnancy or lactation were excluded from the study. Clinical symptoms, serum thyroxine, TRAb, thyroid ultrasound and orbital computed tomography formed the basis of the diagnosis. Using Ficoll-Paque density gradient centrifugation, PBMCs were isolated from over 8.5 ml of fresh peripheral blood. Total RNA was extracted with Trizol reagent and quality-checked on an Agilent 2100 Bioanalyzer. Sequenced material: peripheral blood. The sequence derives from a woman younger than 35 with stable Graves' hyperthyroidism. Donor details come from another sample of the same person, matched by shared clones.

The DNA sequence is given as TGTGCCAGCAGCTTGATGCCCTTTTCGGAGACCCAGTACTTC. The encoded protein is CASSLMPFSETQYF. The chain joins TRBV7-3 to TRBJ2-5; no confident D gene assignment can be made. The CDR3 contains 14 residues, cysteine and phenylalanine counted. CDR3 DNA is the only sequence kept; it has 42 bases, read in frame from the first base. Trimming at the junction amounts to 3 bases on V and 5 bases on J, and the germline ends lie 13 bases apart. CDR1 and CDR2 are read off the germline V gene as SGHTA and FQGTGA. The full variable domain, with segments outside the CDR3 supplied by the reference TRBV7-3 and TRBJ2-5 proteins, appears as GAGVSQTPSNKVTEKGKYVELRCDPISGHTALYWYRQSLGQGPEFLIYFQGTGAADDSGLPNDRFFAVRPEGSVSTLKIQRTERGDSAVYLCASSLMPFSETQYFGPGTRLLVL.